This entry describes one T cell receptor (beta chain). The antigen is undetermined. The source of the sample is a study of siplizumab effects on memory and regulatory T cells. Study-level findings and limits: Memory cells seemed less diverse than naive T cells, which seemed major alloresponse contributors.

Using immunoSEQ multiplex PCR, the repertoire was profiled, and TCRdb retains in-frame clones only, with some absent. The repertoire consists of over 85,000 clones, with about nine tenths occurring once and the leading ten covering 1.3%. Germline CDR1 MGHRA, CDR2 YSYEKL. The CDR3 length is 14 residues. Between the trimmed V and J ends, which lost 4 bases and 4 bases, there was a span of 13 bases. The sequenced sample consisted of CD4+ T cells sorted from blood. This receptor was identified in a human donor in good health. The chain uses TRBV4-1 and TRBJ2-5; the D gene is possibly TRBD1 (6 bases). This CDR3 reads CASSLGGGRETQYF. The DNA of the CDR3 is TGCGCCAGCAGCCTTGGTGGGGGCCGAGAGACCCAGTACTTC.